One sample yielded the 19 T cell receptor beta chains listed below, sequenced in a study of blood T cell repertoires in COVID-19. The method was immunoSEQ multiplex PCR; TCRdb's version includes in-frame clones alone and lacks a portion of them. The sample has over 85,000 clones; 85% are singletons. The sequencing input was peripheral blood. The receptors originated from an older man with acute or convalescent COVID-19.

The chain links TRBV12-3 or TRBV12-4 to TRBJ1-2; D is unresolved. Trimming took off 11 bases at V and 7 bases at J, with 17 bases between the two ends. The CDR3 contains 12 residues. Here the CDR3 reads CAGTEGPGGYTF. CDR3 sequence (DNA): TGTGCCGGCACGGAGGGTCCGGGTGGCTACACCTTC.

This chain connects TRBV6-5 to TRBJ1-1; 7 bases are a match to TRBD1. The length of the CDR3 is 14 residues. The trim removed 7 bases at V and 6 bases at J, leaving 11 bases unmatched. The V gene's germline CDR1 is MNHEY and CDR2 SVGAGI. CDR3 residues: CASTLTGSSAEAFF. DNA for the CDR3: TGTGCCAGCACCCTGACAGGGTCCTCCGCTGAAGCTTTCTTT.

The V gene is TRBV24-1, the J gene TRBJ2-1, with a tentative D call TRBD2 (5 bases). Germline-derived CDR1 and CDR2 are KGHDR and SFDVKD. V lost 4 bases to trimming and J lost 5 bases, with 17 bases between them. This CDR3 contains 16 residues. CDR3 amino acids: CATSDNRRTSDNEQFF. The CDR3 region has the DNA TGTGCCACCAGTGACAACCGACGGACTTCGGACAATGAGCAGTTCTTC.

The CDR3 DNA follows: TGTGCCACCAGCCCAGCGGGAACCACAGATACGCAGTATTTT. Its protein is CATSPAGTTDTQYF. The chain uses TRBV15 and TRBJ2-3, with TRBD2 matching over 7 bases. The CDR3 runs 14 residues. V dropped 5 bases and J dropped 2; count of bases not matched to a gene: 4. CDR1 is LNHNV, CDR2 YYDKDF, per germline (reference sequence).

This chain links TRBV28 with TRBJ1-5, with 9 bases aligning to TRBD1. Germline CDR1 and CDR2: MDHEN and SYDVKM. V lost 5 bases and J lost 6; bases outside the gene matches: 8. This CDR3 is built from 15 residues. The CDR3 loop is CASSPVDRGGQPQHF. In nucleotides, the CDR3 is TGTGCCAGCAGTCCGGTGGACAGGGGTGGTCAGCCCCAGCATTTT.

The CDR3 sequence is CASSPQGAMSGTEAFF. The CDR3 DNA reads TGTGCCAGCTCACCACAGGGGGCTATGTCGGGCACTGAAGCTTTCTTT. The genes are TRBV18 and TRBJ1-1; 7 bases fit TRBD1. The germline V gene has CDR1 KGHSH and CDR2 LQKENI. The CDR3 spans 16 residues. V lost 1 base, J lost 4 bases, and 9 bases stayed unmatched.

The V and J genes are TRBV5-5 and TRBJ1-3; no clear D gene. This CDR3 contains 15 residues. Between the trimmed V and J ends, which lost 2 bases and 4 bases, there was a span of 13 bases. Germline CDR1 and CDR2: SGHKS and YYEKEE (reference sequence). CDR3 amino acids: CASSFFRRVGNTIYF. CDR3 coding DNA: TGTGCCAGCAGCTTTTTTAGACGGGTAGGAAACACCATATATTTT.

This sequence joins TRBV25-1 and TRBJ2-2; possibly TRBD2 for D (5 bases). V was cut by 6 bases and J by 1 base, with 9 bases left in between. This CDR3 region has 14 residues. The V gene's germline CDR1 is MGHDK and CDR2 SYGVNS. The CDR3 bases are TGTGCCAGCAGATACGGGATGAACACCGGGGAGCTGTTTTTT. Its protein product is CASRYGMNTGELFF.

This clone is categorized as medium-sized. J is TRBJ2-7 and V is TRBV28, with D tentatively TRBD1 (6 bases). V lost 4 bases to trimming and J lost 4 bases, with 14 bases between them. The CDR3 is 14 amino acids. Germline loops: CDR1 MDHEN, CDR2 SYDVKM. The CDR3, as DNA: TGTGCCAGCAGTTCTCGGGACACTTATTACGAGCAGTACTTC. It encodes CASSSRDTYYEQYF.

The chain's CDR3 is CASRTGLSPGNTIYF. The CDR3, as DNA: TGTGCCAGCAGGACAGGGTTAAGCCCTGGAAACACCATATATTTT. V gene TRBV9 combines with J gene TRBJ1-3; 7 bases are a match to TRBD1. Losses at the gene ends were 5 bases for V and 2 bases for J; bases not matched to a gene: 7. Germline V gives CDR1 SGDLS, CDR2 YYNGEE. The CDR3 runs 15 residues. Using reference TRBV9 and TRBJ1-3 for the parts outside the CDR3, the full variable domain is DSGVTQTPKHLITATGQRVTLRCSPRSGDLSVYWYQQSLDQGLQFLIQYYNGEERAKGNILERFSAQQFPDLHSELNLSSLELGDSALYFCASRTGLSPGNTIYFGEGSWLTVV.

The chain combines TRBV4-2 with TRBJ1-5; possibly TRBD1 for D (6 bases). CDR3 length: 16 residues. The V end was cut by 6 bases, the J end by 0 bases, with 15 bases between. Germline lookup yields CDR1 LGHNA and CDR2 YNFKEQ. The CDR3 DNA follows: TGTGCCAGCAGTCCGTCAGGGGCCAATAGCAATCAGCCCCAGCATTTT. Translating gives CASSPSGANSNQPQHF.

As DNA, the CDR3 is TGTGCCAGCAGCTTACTCCGACAGGAGACCTACGAGCAGTACTTC. Amino acid sequence: CASSLLRQETYEQYF. This chain uses TRBV7-2 with TRBJ2-7; D perhaps matches TRBD1 (6 bases). This CDR3 spans 15 amino acids. The V and J ends lost 2 bases and 2 bases respectively, with 13 bases between them. The V gene's germline CDR1 is SGHTA and CDR2 FQGNSA.

This chain connects TRBV6-5 to TRBJ2-7; possible D gene TRBD1, 5 bases. Germline V gene lookup returns CDR1 MNHEY and CDR2 SVGAGI. V lost 0 bases to trimming and J lost 7 bases, with 16 bases between them. The CDR3 runs 15 residues. This chain's CDR3 is CASSYSTVGYGEQYF. DNA of the CDR3: TGTGCCAGCAGTTACTCGACAGTTGGCTATGGGGAGCAGTACTTC.

This sequence joins TRBV6-5 and TRBJ1-5; D possibly corresponds to TRBD1 (5 bases). The CDR3 is made up of 15 amino acids. V was clipped by 0 bases and J by 7 bases, with 13 bases between them. CDR1 MNHEY and CDR2 SVGAGI come from the germline V gene. The CDR3 DNA is TGTGCCAGCAGTTACTCGGGGCCCCCTCCGCAGCCCCAGCATTTT. Translating it yields CASSYSGPPPQPQHF.

The chain couples TRBV7-2 to TRBJ1-4, with a possible D match to TRBD1 (5 bases). Trimming took 1 base from V and 6 from J, leaving 12 bases between them. The CDR3 has 15 residues. Germline V CDR1 and CDR2: SGHTA, FQGNSA. The CDR3, as DNA: TGTGCCAGCAGCTTAGGGGGCTCAGGGTATGAAAAACTGTTTTTT. Its protein is CASSLGGSGYEKLFF.

The gene calls are TRBV2 and TRBJ2-3; 7 nucleotides align to TRBD1. The V and J ends lost 7 bases and 1 base, in that order; junction bases with no gene match: 8. Germline CDR1 SNHLY, CDR2 FYNNEI. This CDR3 region has 15 residues. This CDR3 is CASKLRGLGTDTQYF. The CDR3 region has the DNA TGTGCCAGCAAACTAAGGGGGCTTGGCACAGATACGCAGTATTTT.

This clone was picked up one time. The V gene is TRBV19, the J gene TRBJ2-1, with 9 bases that match TRBD1. Germline V gives CDR1 LNHDA, CDR2 SQIVND (reference sequence). The CDR3 has 16 amino acids. The V segment lost 6 bases and the J segment 1 base; nucleotides outside the gene matches: 7. CDR3 protein: CASRPAGTGSYNEQFF. CDR3 coding DNA: TGTGCCAGTAGACCAGCCGGGACAGGGTCCTACAATGAGCAGTTCTTC.

The V call is TRBV7-3, the J call TRBJ2-7; 10 bases match TRBD2. After removal of 2 bases from V and 4 bases from J, the junction contained 5 bases not matched to a gene. Germline CDR1 SGHTA, CDR2 FQGTGA. This CDR3 contains 15 residues. The CDR3 sequence: CASSLLSSGRYEQYF. DNA of the CDR3: TGTGCCAGCAGCTTATTATCTAGCGGGAGATACGAGCAGTACTTC. Full variable domain (rest looked up from reference TRBV7-3 and TRBJ2-7): GAGVSQTPSNKVTEKGKYVELRCDPISGHTALYWYRQSLGQGPEFLIYFQGTGAADDSGLPNDRFFAVRPEGSVSTLKIQRTERGDSAVYLCASSLLSSGRYEQYFGPGTRLTVT.

The chain recombines TRBV4-3 with TRBJ1-3; 8 nucleotides align to TRBD1. This CDR3 has 16 amino acids. J lost 4 bases, V lost 0 bases, and 5 bases had no gene match. CDR1 is LGHNA, CDR2 YSLEER, per germline. DNA for the CDR3: TGCGCCAGCAGCCAAGATACGGGACAGGTCGGAAACACCATATATTTT. It encodes CASSQDTGQVGNTIYF.